A selection of T cell receptor beta chains follows, all from one sample in a study of T cells in Graves' hyperthyroidism and ophthalmopathy. Via MiXCR, TCRdb re-called the multiplex PCR reads, giving one row per CDR3 protein. The table shows almost 50,000 distinct CDR3 sequences, with 45% to 65% occurring only once. Source material: peripheral blood or thyroid tissue (not recorded which). The receptor source for this set is a man younger than 35 with Graves' hyperthyroidism. Both conserved end residues are part of each CDR3. Fields, in order: V gene, D gene, J gene, clone size, CDR3 protein, CDR3 DNA. The D gene is left open where the match is weak. Size is stated for part of the rows, as once, few or many counts, or as a class when the clone is expanded.

TRBV7-3	NA	TRBJ1-5	NA	CASSLRAGQPQHF	TGTGCCAGCAGCTTAAGGGCTGGACAGCCCCAGCATTTT
TRBV25-1	NA	TRBJ1-4	many	CASSENIVTNEKLFF	TGTGCCAGCAGTGAAAATATCGTCACTAATGAAAAACTGTTTTTT
TRBV7-9	TRBD2	TRBJ2-2	few	CASSPPSGRRGGELFF	TGTGCCAGCAGCCCTCCGAGCGGGAGGCGCGGCGGGGAGCTGTTTTTT
TRBV10-2	NA	TRBJ1-5	few	CASSLQRGDGQPQHF	TGCGCCAGCAGCCTTCAGCGGGGGGACGGTCAGCCCCAGCATTTT
TRBV7-9	NA	TRBJ1-1	few	CASSFRRVGSPTEAFF	TGTGCCAGCAGCTTTCGGCGTGTGGGGTCACCTACAGAAGCTTTCTTT
TRBV13	NA	TRBJ1-1	NA	CASSRAGGEAFF	TGTGCCAGCAGTCGGGCCGGAGGTGAAGCTTTCTTT
TRBV6-1	TRBD1	TRBJ1-1	NA	CAGRGVENAEAFF	TGTGCCGGCAGGGGGGTAGAGAACGCTGAAGCTTTCTTT
TRBV20-1	NA	TRBJ1-1	NA	CSARELGMNTEAFF	TGCAGTGCTAGAGAGTTGGGCATGAACACTGAAGCTTTCTTT
TRBV4-1	TRBD1	TRBJ1-2	many	CASSERQGNYGYTF	TGCGCCAGCAGCGAGCGACAGGGGAACTATGGCTACACCTTC
TRBV29-1	TRBD2	TRBJ2-5	NA	CSVRPGTSGAYQETQYF	TGCAGCGTGAGGCCCGGGACTAGCGGGGCGTACCAAGAGACCCAGTACTTC
TRBV5-1	TRBD1	TRBJ2-7	few	CASSRVPDRAYEQYF	TGCGCCAGCAGCCGCGTCCCGGACAGGGCCTACGAGCAGTACTTC
TRBV24-1	NA	TRBJ2-2	NA	CATSDFHRNTGELFF	TGTGCCACCAGTGACTTTCACCGTAACACCGGGGAGCTGTTTTTT
TRBV7-3	TRBD1	TRBJ1-2	NA	CASSLTGDRDGYTF	TGTGCCAGCAGCTTAACTGGAGACAGGGACGGCTACACCTTC
TRBV5-1	NA	TRBJ1-1	NA	CANSWGGSTSLASF	TGCGCCAACAGCTGGGGGGGGTCAACGTCGTTGGCTTCCTTT
TRBV20-1	NA	TRBJ1-2	many	CSKEGGDRYGYTF	TGCAGTAAAGAAGGAGGGGATAGGTATGGCTACACCTTC
TRBV13	TRBD2	TRBJ2-3	many	CASSFRLAESTDTQYF	TGTGCCAGCAGCTTTCGACTAGCGGAAAGCACAGATACGCAGTATTTT
TRBV29-1	NA	TRBJ1-2	few	CSVGDLRGDGYTF	TGCAGCGTTGGCGATCTACGGGGAGATGGCTACACCTTC
TRBV7-2	TRBD1	TRBJ1-6	NA	CASSPGTAKTSSYNSPLHF	TGTGCCAGCAGCCCCGGGACAGCGAAAACGAGCTCCTATAATTCACCCCTCCACTTT
TRBV7-9	TRBD1	TRBJ2-5	many	CASSGQGGETQYF	TGTGCCAGCAGCGGACAGGGTGGGGAGACCCAGTACTTC
TRBV6-5	NA	TRBJ2-7	few	CASSAGTTLGEQYF	TGTGCCAGCAGTGCCGGGACAACTTTGGGCGAGCAGTACTTC
TRBV29-1	NA	TRBJ1-1	NA	CSAGRGPSRTEAFF	TGCAGCGCGGGGAGGGGCCCGAGTCGGACTGAAGCTTTCTTT
TRBV5-1	TRBD1	TRBJ2-7	NA	CASSLRDRTYEQYF	TGCGCCAGCAGCTTGAGGGACAGGACCTACGAGCAGTACTTC
TRBV20-1	NA	TRBJ2-7	NA	CSARSPVSYEQHF	TGCAGTGCTAGGTCCCCGGTTTCCTACGAGCAGCACTTC
TRBV25-1	TRBD1	TRBJ1-2	NA	CASSEQGANGYTF	TGTGCCAGCAGTGAACAGGGGGCAAATGGCTACACCTTC
TRBV20-1	TRBD1	TRBJ2-5	NA	CSASPPGTGVETQYF	TGCAGTGCTAGTCCACCCGGGACAGGGGTGGAGACCCAGTACTTC
TRBV2	NA	TRBJ1-2	NA	CASGTHYGYTF	TGTGCCAGTGGGACACACTATGGCTACACCTTC
TRBV5-1	TRBD1	TRBJ2-7	many	CASSFDRGIEQYF	TGCGCCAGCAGCTTCGACAGGGGGATCGAGCAGTACTTC
TRBV12-3/TRBV12-4	NA	TRBJ1-1	NA	CASSFGFRGSTEAFF	TGTGCCAGCAGTTTTGGATTTAGAGGTAGCACTGAAGCTTTCTTT
TRBV20-1	NA	TRBJ1-4	many	CSATRGFGEKLFF	TGCAGTGCTACCCGGGGGTTTGGTGAAAAACTGTTTTTT
TRBV29-1	TRBD1	TRBJ1-1	once	CSVPTGGTEAFF	TGCAGCGTCCCAACAGGGGGAACTGAAGCTTTCTTT
TRBV10-2	NA	TRBJ2-7	NA	CASSEGQGWSYEQYF	TGCGCCAGCAGTGAGGGCCAGGGGTGGTCCTACGAGCAGTACTTC
TRBV20-1	NA	TRBJ1-5	many	CSASLGDSNQPQHF	TGCAGTGCTTCCCTGGGGGACAGCAATCAGCCCCAGCATTTT